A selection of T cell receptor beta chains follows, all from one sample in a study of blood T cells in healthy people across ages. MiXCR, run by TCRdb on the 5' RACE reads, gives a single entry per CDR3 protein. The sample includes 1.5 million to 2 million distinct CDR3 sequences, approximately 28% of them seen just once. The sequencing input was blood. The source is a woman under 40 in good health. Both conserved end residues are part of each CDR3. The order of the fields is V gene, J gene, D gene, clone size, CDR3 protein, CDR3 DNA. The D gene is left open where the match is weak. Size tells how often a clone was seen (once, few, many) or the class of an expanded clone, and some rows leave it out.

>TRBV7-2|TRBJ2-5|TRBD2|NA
CASSYRLAGFNEQYF
TGTGCCAGCAGCTACCGACTAGCGGGGTTTAATGAGCAGTACTTC
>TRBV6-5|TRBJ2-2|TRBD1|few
CASSLRNRGTGELFF
TGTGCCAGCAGTCTACGAAACAGGGGTACCGGGGAGCTGTTTTTT
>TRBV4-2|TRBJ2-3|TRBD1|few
CASNQDLPGQGLTDTQYF
TGTGCCAGCAACCAAGATTTGCCGGGACAGGGACTCACAGATACGCAGTATTTT
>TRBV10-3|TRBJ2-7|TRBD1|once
CAIRSHRGDTYEQYF
TGTGCCATCAGGTCCCACAGGGGTGACACCTACGAGCAGTACTTC
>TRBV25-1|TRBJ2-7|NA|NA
CASTGPGSSYEQYF
TGTGCCAGCACCGGACCCGGAAGCTCCTACGAGCAGTACTTC
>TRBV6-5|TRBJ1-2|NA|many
CASSRGAHGYTF
TGTGCCAGCAGTCGGGGGGCGCATGGCTACACCTTC
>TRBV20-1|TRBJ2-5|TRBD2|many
CSAIAGGRETQYF
TGCAGTGCTATAGCGGGGGGGCGAGAGACCCAGTACTTC
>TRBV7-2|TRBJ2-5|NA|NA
CANSLKGVQETQYF
TGTGCCAACAGCCTAAAGGGGGTCCAAGAGACCCAGTACTTC
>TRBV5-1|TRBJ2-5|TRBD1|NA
CASSRTGTGAETQYF
TGCGCCAGCAGCCGGACCGGGACAGGCGCCGAGACCCAGTACTTC
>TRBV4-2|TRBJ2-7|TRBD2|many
CASSRTSNGYEQYF
TGTGCCAGCAGCCGGACTAGCAATGGGTACGAGCAGTACTTC
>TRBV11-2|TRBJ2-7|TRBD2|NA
CASSPGPAGGYEQYF
TGTGCCAGCAGCCCAGGCCCCGCGGGGGGATACGAGCAGTACTTC
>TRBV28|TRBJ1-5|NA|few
CASRVWGSNQPQHF
TGTGCCAGCAGAGTTTGGGGTAGCAATCAGCCCCAGCATTTT
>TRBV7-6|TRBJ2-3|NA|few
CASSLGRLRGAKGTDTQYF
TGTGCCAGCAGCTTAGGTCGATTGAGAGGGGCGAAGGGCACAGATACGCAGTATTTT
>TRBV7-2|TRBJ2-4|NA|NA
CASSLTIQGNGAKNIQYF
TGTGCCAGCAGCCTAACAATTCAAGGGAATGGGGCCAAAAACATTCAGTACTTC
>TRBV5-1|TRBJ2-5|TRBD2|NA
CASRLPGGGETQYF
TGCGCCAGCAGGTTACCGGGAGGAGGAGAGACCCAGTACTTC
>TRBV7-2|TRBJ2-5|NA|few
CASSLAPSWETQYF
TGTGCCAGCAGCTTAGCCCCTAGCTGGGAAACCCAGTACTTC
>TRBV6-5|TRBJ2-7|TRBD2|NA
CVSSYSSGSSYEQYF
TGTGTCAGCAGTTACTCTAGCGGGAGCTCCTACGAGCAGTACTTC
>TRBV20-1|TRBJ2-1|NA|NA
CSARNTGRNVVGQFF
TGCAGTGCGCGCAATACGGGACGGAACGTCGTGGGGCAGTTCTTC
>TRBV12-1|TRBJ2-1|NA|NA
CASSFSTEADNEQFF
TGTGCCAGCAGCTTCTCGACAGAGGCTGACAATGAGCAGTTCTTC
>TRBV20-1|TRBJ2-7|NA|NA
CSAEHTAVGEQYF
TGCAGTGCAGAGCATACAGCAGTAGGCGAGCAGTACTTC
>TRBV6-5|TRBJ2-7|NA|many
CASEAGAGKQYF
TGTGCCAGCGAAGCAGGGGCCGGGAAGCAGTACTTC
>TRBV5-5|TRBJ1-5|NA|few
CASSLVTGGASNQPQHF
TGTGCCAGCAGCTTGGTTACCGGGGGGGCGAGCAATCAGCCCCAGCATTTT
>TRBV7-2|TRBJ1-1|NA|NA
CASSFLPGERNFF
TGTGCCAGCAGCTTCCTGCCAGGGGAGAGGAATTTCTTT
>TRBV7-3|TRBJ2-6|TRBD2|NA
CASSLRLAGGSFSGANVLTF
TGTGCCAGCAGCTTAAGACTAGCGGGGGGCAGCTTCTCTGGGGCCAACGTCCTGACTTTC
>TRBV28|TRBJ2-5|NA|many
CATKRTAHGTQYF
TGTGCCACCAAAAGGACAGCCCACGGGACCCAGTACTTC
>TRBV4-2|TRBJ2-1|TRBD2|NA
CASTPGLAGGRSYNEQFF
TGTGCCAGCACCCCGGGACTAGCGGGGGGCCGCTCCTACAATGAGCAGTTCTTC
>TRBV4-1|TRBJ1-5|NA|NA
CASSRGPLFSNQPQHF
TGCGCCAGCAGCCGAGGACCTTTATTTAGCAATCAGCCCCAGCATTTT
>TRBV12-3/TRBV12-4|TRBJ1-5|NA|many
CASSWGWVPQPQHF
TGTGCCAGCAGTTGGGGGTGGGTACCTCAGCCCCAGCATTTT
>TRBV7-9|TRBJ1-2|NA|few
CASSPDLTEGYGYTF
TGTGCCAGCAGCCCGGATCTTACCGAGGGATATGGCTACACCTTC
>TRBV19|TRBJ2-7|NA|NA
CASSSPGESEGEQYF
TGTGCCAGTAGTTCCCCAGGAGAATCCGAGGGCGAGCAGTACTTC
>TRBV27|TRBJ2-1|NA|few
CASSPQGSPYNEQFF
TGTGCCAGCAGTCCACAGGGATCTCCCTACAATGAGCAGTTCTTC
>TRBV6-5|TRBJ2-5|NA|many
CASSSRGTEFGTQYF
TGTGCCAGCAGTTCCCGAGGCACTGAGTTCGGGACCCAGTACTTC
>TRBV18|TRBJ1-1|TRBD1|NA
CASSPPDRGEAFF
TGTGCCAGCTCACCACCAGACAGGGGTGAAGCTTTCTTT
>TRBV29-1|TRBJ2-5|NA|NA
CSINGANSYQETQYF
TGCAGCATCAATGGGGCCAACTCGTACCAAGAGACCCAGTACTTC
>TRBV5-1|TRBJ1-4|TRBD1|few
CASSLDGTGRGEKLFF
TGCGCCAGCAGCTTGGATGGGACAGGGCGCGGTGAAAAACTGTTTTTT
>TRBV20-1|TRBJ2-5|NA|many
CSARDLGGQETQYF
TGCAGTGCTAGAGATCTTGGGGGCCAAGAGACCCAGTACTTC
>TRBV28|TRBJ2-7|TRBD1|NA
CASRTGDGLREQYF
TGTGCCAGCAGGACAGGGGACGGCCTACGGGAGCAGTACTTC
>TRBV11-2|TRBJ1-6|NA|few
CASSLAGVRSPLHF
TGTGCCAGCAGCTTAGCAGGGGTTAGGTCACCCCTCCACTTT
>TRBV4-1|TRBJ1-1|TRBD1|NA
CASSQDRTGRDKAFF
TGCGCCAGCAGCCAAGATAGGACAGGAAGAGATAAAGCTTTCTTT
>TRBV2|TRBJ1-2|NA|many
CASSKQINYGYTF
TGTGCCAGCAGTAAACAGATAAACTATGGCTACACCTTC
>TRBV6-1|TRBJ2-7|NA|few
CASSSAGISYEQYF
TGTGCCAGCAGTTCGGCAGGAATTTCATACGAGCAGTACTTC
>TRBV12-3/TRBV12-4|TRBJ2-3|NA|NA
CASSFLGLLADTQYF
TGTGCCAGCAGTTTCTTGGGTTTGCTCGCAGATACGCAGTATTTT
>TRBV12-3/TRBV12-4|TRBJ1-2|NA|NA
CASSVQANYGYTF
TGTGCCAGCAGTGTACAGGCTAACTATGGCTACACCTTC
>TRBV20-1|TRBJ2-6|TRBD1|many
CSARDPRDSTSGANVLTF
TGCAGTGCTAGAGATCCCCGGGACAGTACTTCTGGGGCCAACGTCCTGACTTTC
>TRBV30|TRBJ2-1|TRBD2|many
CAWSVGLAGVNEQFF
TGTGCCTGGAGTGTAGGGCTAGCGGGGGTCAATGAGCAGTTCTTC
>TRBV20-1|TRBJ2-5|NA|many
CSAHTLAGDRETQYF
TGCAGTGCTCACACTCTGGCGGGTGATAGGGAGACCCAGTACTTC
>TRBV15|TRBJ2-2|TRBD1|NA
CATSRDFRTGNGHGELFF
TGTGCCACCAGCAGAGATTTCCGGACAGGGAATGGACACGGGGAGCTGTTTTTT
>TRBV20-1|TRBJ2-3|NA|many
CSAAYTDTQYF
TGCAGTGCTGCTTACACAGATACGCAGTATTTT
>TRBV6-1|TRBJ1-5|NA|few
CASSEGVVEKPQHF
TGTGCCAGCAGTGAAGGTGTGGTCGAAAAGCCCCAGCATTTT
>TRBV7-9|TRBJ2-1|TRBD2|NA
CASSFLADGRWNEQFF
TGTGCCAGCAGCTTTCTAGCGGACGGGAGGTGGAATGAGCAGTTCTTC
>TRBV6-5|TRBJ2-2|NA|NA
CASSRTGVMFF
TGTGCCAGCAGCAGGACGGGAGTAATGTTTTTT
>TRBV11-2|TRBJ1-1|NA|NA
CASSFGGMSGTEAFF
TGTGCCAGCAGCTTCGGTGGCATGTCGGGCACTGAAGCTTTCTTT
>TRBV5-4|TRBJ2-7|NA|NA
CASSLEGSPREQYF
TGTGCCAGCAGCTTGGAGGGCAGCCCCCGCGAGCAGTACTTC
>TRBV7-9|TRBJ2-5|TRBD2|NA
CASSFGISGTSWETQYF
TGTGCCAGCAGCTTTGGAATTTCCGGGACTAGCTGGGAGACCCAGTACTTC
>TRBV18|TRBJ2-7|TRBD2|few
CASSPSGAASNSYEQYF
TGTGCCAGCTCACCGAGCGGGGCGGCCTCGAATTCCTACGAGCAGTACTTC
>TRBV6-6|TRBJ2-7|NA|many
CASRGRQAHEQYF
TGTGCCAGCAGGGGGCGGCAGGCCCACGAGCAGTACTTC
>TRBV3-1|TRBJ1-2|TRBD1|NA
CASSRDTGDYGYTF
TGTGCCAGCAGCCGGGACACAGGGGACTATGGCTACACCTTC
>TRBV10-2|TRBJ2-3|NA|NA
CAIMDRGVDTQYF
TGCGCCATTATGGACCGAGGGGTAGATACGCAGTATTTT
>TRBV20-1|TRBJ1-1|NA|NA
CSAVGLRTEAFF
TGCAGTGCTGTGGGACTCAGAACTGAAGCTTTCTTT
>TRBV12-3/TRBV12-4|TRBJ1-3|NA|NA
CASSPSRVGWEYGNTIYF
TGTGCCAGCAGTCCATCCAGGGTTGGGTGGGAATATGGAAACACCATATATTTT